This T cell receptor beta chain was retrieved from a study of radiation and T cells in renal cell carcinoma. Study details: Nephrectomy followed 15 Gy stereotactic body radiation by 4 weeks.

Libraries were prepared by immunoSEQ multiplex PCR; TCRdb keeps only in-frame clonotypes and omits some of them. This table has some 130,000 clones, more than 75% appearing once. The time point: blood 2 weeks post-SBRT. Sample treatment: 15 Gy SBRT to primary tumor, nephrectomy 4 weeks later. This renal cell carcinoma was of the clear cell type. The study, taken as a whole, reports: In blood, top tumor clones expanded by 2 weeks, shrinking by 4.

A remark on this clone: What it binds is not known. At one end, the junction sequence differs from germline, possibly due to a read error.

This receptor was identified in a woman aged 70-85 years with renal cell carcinoma. Sequences were derived from blood, sampled from a patient whose treatment included radiotherapy and nephrectomy.

CDR3 nucleotides: TGTGCCAGCAGTGCGTCTTTCGGGACAGGGCTTTTC. Translated, it gives CASSASFGTGLF. V and J are TRBV6-1 and TRBJ2-7; TRBD1 aligns across 9 bases. This CDR3 contains 12 residues. The germline V gene encodes CDR1 MNHNS and CDR2 SASEGT.